This TCR beta chain was sequenced during a study of T cell changes during pregnancy in multiple sclerosis. Measured with immunoSEQ multiplex PCR; TCRdb has only the in-frame clones, and not every one. The top ten clones hold 0.45% to 0.7% of a sample with 60,000 to 85,000 clones, around 94% of them seen once. V was cut by 1 base and J by 3 bases, with 7 bases left in between. Germline CDR1 and CDR2: SGHTA and FQGNSA. The CDR3 is 13 residues long. This chain links TRBV7-2 with TRBJ2-7, with D maybe TRBD1 (6 bases). The sequencing used peripheral blood, collected in the third trimester of pregnancy. This receptor was obtained from a female donor with multiple sclerosis, enrolled in a pregnancy study. CDR3 DNA: TGTGCCAGCAGCTTAGGGACAGTCTACGAGCAGTACTTC. Encoded protein: CASSLGTVYEQYF. The whole variable domain, filled in from reference TRBV7-2 and TRBJ2-7, reads GAGVSQSPSNKVTEKGKDVELRCDPISGHTALYWYRQSLGQGLEFLIYFQGNSAPDKSGLPSDRFSAERTGGSVSTLTIQRTQQEDSAVYLCASSLGTVYEQYFGPGTRLTVT.